This record concerns one TCR beta chain sequence. What this receptor recognizes is not known. One base away there is no much larger clone; base qualities are not given. The data belong to a study of cytomegalovirus exposure and HLA in healthy donors (dated by TCRdb to the late 2010s). Context from the whole study: An earlier analysis of some 600 of the donors reported 276 Gb of sequence data and 90 million to 120 million unique TCR beta sequences obtained from approximately 180 million T cells. Approximately 300 gigabases of sequencing data and around 87 million unique TCR sequences were included in an early release covering roughly 700 HLA-typed donors. Of the 398 genotyped donors, roughly 80% fell in the genetic ancestry cluster associated with self-reported Caucasian donors. The aim of the study was to test whether cataloging public T cell receptors could identify signatures of past pathogen exposure. The study used immunosequencing to profile the T cell repertoires of more than 650 subjects and linked those repertoires to cytomegalovirus serostatus. In addition to the first cohort of approximately 670 subjects, a separate validation cohort of 120 different subjects was used. The study combined high-throughput TCR immunosequencing, statistical association of individual TCRs with disease status, and machine learning to predict cytomegalovirus infection status. A later analysis re-examined previously published TCR beta repertoires from roughly 650 donors and added high-resolution HLA genotyping to investigate patterns of TCR occurrence. The later analysis used no new phenotypic data to find candidate immune exposures, relying instead on TCR beta sequences and their occurrence across donors. To decide whether each TCR beta V gene segment behaved as functional or pseudogenic, an earlier analysis of approximately 590 of the donors relied on high-throughput TCR beta sequencing. Donor age, sex, ethnicity and CMV serostatus were compiled together with the repertoire data. Genome-wide SNP genotypes for about 55% of the roughly 670 donors were used in a later genetic analysis, which treated that subset as a discovery cohort. Every discovery cohort repertoire had been produced on one sequencing platform. HLA typing included class I and class II loci at four-digit resolution. Typing coverage differed by locus: A, B, C, DRB1 and DQB1 were typed in about 620-630 donors, DQA1 in about 550, DPA1 in some 570, and DPB1 in 400 to 480. A few DR-DQ haplotypes were treated as single units for association and clustering because of strong linkage in the cohort. Among roughly 400 genotyped donors of the cohort, an average of around 250,000 unique TCR beta nucleotide sequences was sequenced per donor, of which 15% to 20% were non-productive. The full study reports these points: Broadly in line with IMGT annotations, most TCR beta V segments showed up in productive rearrangements about 87% or about 30% of the time in an earlier analysis of 587 of the donors. The only immune exposure information available for the cohort was CMV serostatus. Several of the top co-occurrence clusters appeared to be linked to parvovirus B19, influenza, CMV and Epstein-Barr virus, according to a later analysis. A cluster of highly shared sequence variants was judged likely to represent a technical artifact of the sequencing pipeline. Sequencing depth was assumed to be roughly uniform across donors in the presence/absence analyses, though that assumption may not hold. The classifier was reported to diagnose cytomegalovirus status with high specificity and sensitivity in both the original cohort and the validation cohort. It was suggested by the authors that the approach could potentially be generalized to other disease states and immunological phenotypes. According to a later analysis, TCR association rates differed among HLA loci, with DRB1 alleles showing the most associated TCRs and HLA-C alleles showing the fewest. V-gene and J-gene trimming of TCR beta chains was associated with a missense DCLRE1C variant in a later genetic analysis, and the association was replicated in an independent cohort. A later analysis associated 16,951 TCR beta sequences with specific HLA alleles at a false discovery rate of 0.05. The study listed 150 to 200 TCR beta chains as associated with cytomegalovirus. This cohort had only TCR beta chains sequenced, and the lack of alpha or paired-chain data limited which features could be detected. A further reported finding was that TCR beta sequences accurately predicted the HLA-A and HLA-B alleles for most subjects in the first cohort. Because some donors lacked HLA typing at each locus, the association tests relied only on the typed subset. Three of the identified cytomegalovirus-associated TCR beta chains were confirmed in vitro to be specific for cytomegalovirus antigens. Most CMV-associated TCR beta chains appeared to be HLA-restricted in a later analysis, and the HLA associations seemed to be driven largely by CMV exposure. Correlated functional status among segregating V segments might reflect linkage disequilibrium, but an unknown experimental factor could not be ruled out. Compared with the approximately 600-donor mean, donors in an Asian-associated ancestry cluster had fewer N-insertions in productive TCRs, according to a later genetic analysis. The 87-base-pair reads could not distinguish some IMGT-functional V segments, including TRBV6-2 and TRBV6-3, so those segments were excluded. Assigning TCR associations to individual alleles was difficult when HLA alleles, especially DR and DQ, strongly co-occurred. Most TCR sequences were seen in very few donors, while some public TCRs were found in many individuals. In a later analysis, HLA-associated TCR beta chains were found to be more clonally expanded and to have lower generation probabilities than equally common non-associated chains. Because counts were too low, about 15 rarely observed V segments, including chromosome 9 orphons, were left out of the earlier analysis of 500 to 650 of the donors.

The library relied on the immunoSEQ multiplex PCR assay. A mixture of 60 forward primers for TCR Vbeta segments and 13 reverse primers for TCR Jbeta segments was used in the multiplex PCR. The CDR3 region of rearranged TCR beta genes was amplified from genomic DNA with a multiplex PCR assay. Amplified TCR beta libraries were sequenced as 87-base-pair reads on the Illumina HiSeq System. The authors' analysis ran thus. A later analysis counted approximately 74 million unique TCR beta chains across the 650 to 700 repertoires, and some 11 million of these chains were shared by at least two donors. A nearest-neighbor algorithm error-corrected the raw reads and collapsed the reads into unique sequences, merging closely related sequences to remove PCR and sequencing errors. CDR3 sequences were aligned to IMGT reference sequences to assign V, D and J gene segments. For a sequence to be retained, a match of at least six nucleotides was required to both a V gene segment and a J gene segment. Rearrangements were classified as productive when the CDR3 lacked stop codons and remained in frame with V and J, and all other rearrangements were classified as non-productive. Following IMGT convention, CDR3 was defined as the stretch from the second conserved V-encoded cysteine to the conserved J-encoded phenylalanine. In an earlier analysis of roughly 610 of the donors, sequences lacking an unambiguous match to a single V gene segment were excluded. An earlier analysis of a few hundred of the donors classified V segments as functional when productive rearrangements were above 56.7% and as segregating when the standard deviation between donors was above 5%. To diagnose cytomegalovirus status from the catalog of TCR beta chain sequences, a statistical classification framework was built. V and J gene assignment, in a later analysis, came from comparing TCR nucleotide sequences with IMGT/GENE-DB human TR gene sequences. A later analysis assigned CDR3 sequences and most-parsimonious VDJ recombination scenarios with the TCRdist pipeline. In a later analysis, each TCR beta chain was defined by its CDR3 amino acid sequence together with its V-gene family, and reads without a unique V-gene family were excluded. In a later analysis, several hundred highly shared, low-generation-probability nucleotide sequences were removed to address suspected cross-contamination and a sequencing artifact. A later analysis calculated a clonal expansion index for each public chain from normalized within-repertoire ranks of inferred template counts. In a later analysis, generation probabilities were computed with a VDJ recombination model fitted to out-of-frame rearrangements, and the resulting probabilities were checked against IGoR. In a later analysis, TCR-TCR, TCR-HLA and TCR-CMV co-occurrence was scored with hypergeometric tests, and a repertoire-size bias correction was applied to TCR pairs. False discovery rates were estimated in a later analysis by permuting HLA or CMV assignments 20 times. In a later analysis, co-occurring TCRs were grouped using DBSCAN, with TCRdist sequence similarity added in when clustering inside HLA-allele-positive subsets. Co-occurrence clustering excluded repertoires with fewer than 30,000 or more than 120,000 public chains, plus five with anomalous nucleotide sharing. TCRdb obtained this table from immuneACCESS and retained in-frame rearrangements with V and J assigned. These tables miss some clones; where compared with another copy, unresolved V genes account for less than half of the shortfall, and the remainder is unexplained. V, J and clone size reflect that table, while D and trimming were determined from the DNA. Within this sample are 250,000 to 300,000 clones, with around nine tenths of them counted one time only. About 1.8% of the sample rests with the top ten.

Based on the germline V gene, the CDR1 and CDR2 sequences are SGHVS and FNYEAQ. Taken from cysteine to phenylalanine, the CDR3 has 13 residues. The CDR3 DNA has 39 bases and is translated from base 1. Trimming costs V 1 base and J 2 bases, and their ends lie 4 bases apart. The cohort comprised approximately 700 healthy bone marrow donors. At the time of sampling, every cohort member was nominally healthy, though immune exposures that went unrecorded were likely present. The donor tested CMV seronegative, placing the donor among the 350 to 400 seronegative members of the cohort. A peripheral blood sample was collected from each donor, and TCR beta sequencing was performed on peripheral blood mononuclear cells. The Qiagen DNeasy Blood Extraction Kit was used to extract genomic DNA from the blood cell samples.

This chain joins TRBV7-6 to TRBJ2-3, with no confidently assigned D gene. The sequenced sample was PBMCs. The receptor was isolated from a girl aged 2 to 9 in good health and CMV-seronegative. This receptor carries the CDR3 CASSLVVTDTQYF. At the DNA level, the sequence is TGTGCCAGCAGCTTAGTAGTCACAGATACGCAGTATTTT.